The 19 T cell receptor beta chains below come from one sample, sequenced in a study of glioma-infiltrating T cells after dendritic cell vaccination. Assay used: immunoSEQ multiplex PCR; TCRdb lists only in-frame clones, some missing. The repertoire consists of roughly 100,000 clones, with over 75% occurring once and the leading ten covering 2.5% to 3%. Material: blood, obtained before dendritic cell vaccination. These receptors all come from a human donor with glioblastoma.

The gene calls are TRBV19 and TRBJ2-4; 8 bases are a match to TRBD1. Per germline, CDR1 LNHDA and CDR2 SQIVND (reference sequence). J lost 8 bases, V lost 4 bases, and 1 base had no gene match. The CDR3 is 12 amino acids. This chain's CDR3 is CASSTTGDIQYF. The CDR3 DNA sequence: TGTGCCAGTAGTACGACAGGGGACATTCAGTACTTC.

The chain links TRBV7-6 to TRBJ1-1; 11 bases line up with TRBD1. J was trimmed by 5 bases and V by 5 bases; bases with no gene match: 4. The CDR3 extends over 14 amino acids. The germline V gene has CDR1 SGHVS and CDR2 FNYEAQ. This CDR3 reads CASSPRDRGTEAFF. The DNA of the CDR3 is TGTGCCAGCAGCCCGCGGGACAGGGGGACTGAAGCTTTCTTT.

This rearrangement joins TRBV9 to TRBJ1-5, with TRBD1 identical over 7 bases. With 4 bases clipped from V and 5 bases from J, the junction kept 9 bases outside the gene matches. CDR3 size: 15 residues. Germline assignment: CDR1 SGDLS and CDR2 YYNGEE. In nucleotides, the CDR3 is TGTGCCAGCAGCTCAGGCCCAGGGGGAGATCAGCCCCAGCATTTT. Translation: CASSSGPGGDQPQHF.

As DNA, the CDR3 is TGCAGCGTTATGGCGGCAAACTACGAGCAGTACTTC. Translating gives CSVMAANYEQYF. The rearrangement joins TRBV29-1 to TRBJ2-7, with D unresolved. Per germline, CDR1 SQVTM and CDR2 ANQGSEA. V dropped 5 bases and J dropped 3 bases, with 11 bases sitting between them. The CDR3 has 12 residues.

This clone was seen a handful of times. The CDR3 bases are TGTGCCAGTAGTAGCCTAATAGACAGGGCGAGACAGCCCCAGCATTTT. Protein product: CASSSLIDRARQPQHF. V is TRBV19 and J is TRBJ1-5, with TRBD1 matching 7 bases. From germline, CDR1 is LNHDA and CDR2 SQIVND (reference sequence). The J segment lost 7 bases and the V segment lost 4 bases, leaving 13 bases of the junction unmatched. This CDR3 spans 16 amino acids.

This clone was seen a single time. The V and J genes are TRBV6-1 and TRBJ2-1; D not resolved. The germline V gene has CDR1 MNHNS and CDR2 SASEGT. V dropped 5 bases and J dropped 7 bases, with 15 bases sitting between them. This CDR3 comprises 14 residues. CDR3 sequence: CASSLATSSNEQFF. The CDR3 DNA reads TGTGCCAGCAGTCTGGCGACTTCTTCGAATGAGCAGTTCTTC.

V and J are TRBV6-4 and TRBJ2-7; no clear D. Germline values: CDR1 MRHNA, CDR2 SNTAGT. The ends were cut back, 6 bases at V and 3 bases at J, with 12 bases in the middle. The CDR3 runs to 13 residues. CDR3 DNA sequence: TGTGCCAGCAGGGCCCCTCTTCACTACGAGCAGTACTTC. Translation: CASRAPLHYEQYF.

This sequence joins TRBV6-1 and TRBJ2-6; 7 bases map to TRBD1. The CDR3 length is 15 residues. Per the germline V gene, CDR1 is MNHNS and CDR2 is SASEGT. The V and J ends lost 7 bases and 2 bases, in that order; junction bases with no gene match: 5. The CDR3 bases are TGTGCCAGCAATCCGGGACAGACTGGGGCCAACGTCCTGACTTTC. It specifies CASNPGQTGANVLTF.

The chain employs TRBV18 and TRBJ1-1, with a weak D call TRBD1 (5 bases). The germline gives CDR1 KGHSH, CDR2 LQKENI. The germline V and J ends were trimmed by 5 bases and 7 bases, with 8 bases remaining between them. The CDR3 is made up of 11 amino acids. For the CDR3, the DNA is TGTGCCAGCTCAAACCAGGGTGAAGCTTTCTTT. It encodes CASSNQGEAFF.

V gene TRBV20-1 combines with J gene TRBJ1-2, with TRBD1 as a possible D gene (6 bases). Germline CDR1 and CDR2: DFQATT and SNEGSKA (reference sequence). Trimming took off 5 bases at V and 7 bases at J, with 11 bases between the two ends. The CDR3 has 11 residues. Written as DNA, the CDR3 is TGCAGTGCTGAGGGGGGGGGTGGCTACACCTTC. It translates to CSAEGGGGYTF.

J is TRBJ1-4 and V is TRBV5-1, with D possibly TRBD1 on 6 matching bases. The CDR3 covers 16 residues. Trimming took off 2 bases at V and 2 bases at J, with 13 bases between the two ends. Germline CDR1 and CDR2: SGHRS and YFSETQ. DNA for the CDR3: TGCGCCAGCAGCTTTGGCAGGGGATTGACTAATGAAAAACTGTTTTTT. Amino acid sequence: CASSFGRGLTNEKLFF.

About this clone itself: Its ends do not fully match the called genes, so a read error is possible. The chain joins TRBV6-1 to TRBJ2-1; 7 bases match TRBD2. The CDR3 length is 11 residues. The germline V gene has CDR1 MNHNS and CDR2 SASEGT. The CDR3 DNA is TGTGCCAGCAGTGCCTTACTAGCGCGTCTCTTC. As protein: CASSALLARLF.

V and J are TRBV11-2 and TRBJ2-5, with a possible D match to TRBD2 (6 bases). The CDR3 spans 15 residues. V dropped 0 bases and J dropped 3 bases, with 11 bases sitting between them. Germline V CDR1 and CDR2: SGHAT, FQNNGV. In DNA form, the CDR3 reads TGTGCCAGCAGCTTAGATGGCGGGATAAAAGAGACCCAGTACTTC. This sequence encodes CASSLDGGIKETQYF.

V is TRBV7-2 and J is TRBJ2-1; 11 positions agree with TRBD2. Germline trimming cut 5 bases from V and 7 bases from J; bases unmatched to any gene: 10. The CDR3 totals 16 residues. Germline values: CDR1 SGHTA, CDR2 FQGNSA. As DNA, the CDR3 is TGTGCCAGCAGCATCCGACTAGCGGGAACGCGGAATGAGCAGTTCTTC. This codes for CASSIRLAGTRNEQFF.

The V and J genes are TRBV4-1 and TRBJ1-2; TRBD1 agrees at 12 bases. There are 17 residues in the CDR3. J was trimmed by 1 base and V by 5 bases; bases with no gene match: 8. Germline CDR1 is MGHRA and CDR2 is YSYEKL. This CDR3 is CASSARDRGLYNYGYTF. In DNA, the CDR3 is TGCGCCAGCAGCGCCCGGGACAGGGGGCTTTATAACTATGGCTACACCTTC.

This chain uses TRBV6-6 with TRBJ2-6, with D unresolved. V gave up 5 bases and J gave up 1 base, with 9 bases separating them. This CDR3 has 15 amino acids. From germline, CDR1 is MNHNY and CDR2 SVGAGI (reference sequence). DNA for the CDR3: TGTGCCAGCAGTCTTACCGGGTCTGGGGCCAACGTCCTGACTTTC. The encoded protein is CASSLTGSGANVLTF.

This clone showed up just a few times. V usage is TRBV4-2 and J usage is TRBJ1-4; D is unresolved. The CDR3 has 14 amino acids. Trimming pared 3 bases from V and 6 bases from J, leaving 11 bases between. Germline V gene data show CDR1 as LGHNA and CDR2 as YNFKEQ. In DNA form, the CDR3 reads TGTGCCAGCAGCCACTGGAGGAGGTATGAAAAACTGTTTTTT. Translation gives CASSHWRRYEKLFF.

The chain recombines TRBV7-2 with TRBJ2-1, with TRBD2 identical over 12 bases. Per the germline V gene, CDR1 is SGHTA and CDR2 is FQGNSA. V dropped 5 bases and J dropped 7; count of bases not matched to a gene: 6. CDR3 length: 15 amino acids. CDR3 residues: CASSLGGTSGNEQFF. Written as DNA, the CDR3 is TGTGCCAGCAGCCTGGGGGGGACTAGCGGGAATGAGCAGTTCTTC.

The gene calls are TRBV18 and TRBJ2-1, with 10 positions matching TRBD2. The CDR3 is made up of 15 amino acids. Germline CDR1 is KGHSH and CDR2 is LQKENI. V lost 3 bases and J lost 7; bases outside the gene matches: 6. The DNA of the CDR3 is TGTGCCAGCTCACCGGGACTAGCGCAAGGGAATGAGCAGTTCTTC. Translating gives CASSPGLAQGNEQFF.